This T cell receptor beta chain emerged from a study of tumor-infiltrating lymphocytes in localized non-small cell lung cancer. Regarding the study as a whole: IM1 and IM2 tumors showed no difference in T-cell fraction. Compared with uninvolved lung, tumors showed higher T cell infiltration by TCRbeta sequencing. Technical variation could not be separated from intratumor heterogeneity here.

This table comes from immunoSEQ multiplex PCR, and its TCRdb copy is limited to in-frame clones, with some not included. The table shows more than 10,000 clones, with roughly 88% occurring only once. To note about this clone: Its specificity is not known.

Germline CDR1 and CDR2: GTSNPN and SVGIG (reference sequence). This CDR3 spans 14 amino acids. V was shortened by 2 bases and J by 0 bases, with 9 bases between the two germline ends. V usage is TRBV30 and J usage is TRBJ2-3; no clear D. Sequenced: uninvolved lung tissue not adjacent to the tumor. This sequence was found in a human donor with non-small cell lung cancer. CDR3 residues: CAWSRLGSTDTQYF. The CDR3, as DNA: TGTGCCTGGAGTAGGCTGGGGAGCACAGATACGCAGTATTTT.